These 11 T cell receptor beta chains came from one sample sequenced in a study of blood T cell repertoires in COVID-19. The repertoire was sequenced with immunoSEQ multiplex PCR; TCRdb's copy has only in-frame clones and lacks some. Of almost 500,000 clones in the sample, 75% to 90% were seen once. The sample consisted of PBMCs or T cells enriched from blood (not recorded which). These receptors were obtained from a woman between 55 and 75 years old who had recovered from COVID-19.

The chain carries TRBV21-1 and TRBJ1-6. TRBV21-1 is flagged as a pseudogene. CDR3 size: 14 residues. CDR3 DNA: TGTGCCAGCAGCAATGGAGAAGATAATTCACCCCTCCACTTT. As protein: CASSNGEDNSPLHF.

J is TRBJ2-7 and V is TRBV2; D not certain. This CDR3 has 13 amino acids. Germline lookup yields CDR1 SNHLY and CDR2 FYNNEI. Trimming left V 2 bases short and J 0 bases short, with 5 bases between. The CDR3 loop is CASSERSSYEQYV. The CDR3, as DNA: TGTGCCAGCAGTGAACGCAGCTCCTACGAGCAGTACGTC.

The V gene is TRBV12-3 or TRBV12-4, the J gene TRBJ2-2; D not resolved. Trimming stripped 5 bases from V and 3 bases from J, with 7 bases between. The CDR3 spans 13 residues. CDR3 region: CASSKRDTGELFF. The CDR3 region has the DNA TGTGCCAGCAGTAAAAGAGACACCGGGGAGCTGTTTTTT.

The chain links TRBV25-1 to TRBJ1-4, with 7 bases matching TRBD1. The CDR3 runs 15 residues. CDR1 and CDR2 (germline): MGHDK, SYGVNS. V was pared by 2 bases and J by 4 bases, with 4 bases of the junction left unmatched. Here the CDR3 DNA reads TGTGCCAGCAGTGAAAGGGGGCGGATTAATGAAAAACTGTTTTTT. As protein: CASSERGRINEKLFF.

V and J are TRBV15 and TRBJ2-3, with 10 bases identical to TRBD1. Germline CDR1 LNHNV, CDR2 YYDKDF (reference sequence). The CDR3 has 16 amino acids. With 1 base clipped from V and 4 bases from J, the junction kept 5 bases outside the gene matches. The CDR3 nucleotides read TGTGCCACCAGCAGAGTGTCCGGGACAGGGGCAGATACGCAGTATTTT. Protein sequence: CATSRVSGTGADTQYF.

This chain uses TRBV29-1 with TRBJ1-2; D ambiguous. V was clipped by 4 bases and J by 0 bases, with 9 bases between them. The germline V gene has CDR1 SQVTM and CDR2 ANQGSEA. This CDR3 comprises 13 residues. CDR3 amino acids: CSVALYTNYGYTF. In nucleotides, the CDR3 is TGCAGCGTTGCTTTGTATACTAACTATGGCTACACCTTC.

This clone came up a few times. The gene calls are TRBV19 and TRBJ1-5, with a possible D match to TRBD1 (6 bases). The V end lost 10 bases, the J end lost 0 bases, and 10 bases lay between the germline ends. Germline CDR1 LNHDA, CDR2 SQIVND (reference sequence). The CDR3 is 13 amino acids. CDR3 protein: CATTGYSNQPQHF. In DNA form, the CDR3 reads TGTGCCACCACAGGGTATAGCAATCAGCCCCAGCATTTT.

V gene TRBV11-3 combines with J gene TRBJ1-6; D remains unclear. Trimming left V 1 base short and J 10 bases short, with 14 bases between. The CDR3 consists of 15 residues. Germline lookup yields CDR1 SGHNT and CDR2 YENEEA. Here the CDR3 DNA reads TGTGCCAGCAGCTTAGTTAGTGGGCAGAGATCACCCCTCCACTTT. Translating gives CASSLVSGQRSPLHF.

Concerning this clone: Its ends do not fully match the called genes, so a read error is possible. This chain links TRBV6-5 with TRBJ1-4; possible D gene TRBD1, 5 bases. CDR1 is MNHEY and CDR2 is SVGAGI in the germline V gene. The CDR3 runs to 11 residues. Here the CDR3 DNA reads TGTGCCAGCAGTCTGGGGGGGGAGCGGGTTTTT. Protein sequence: CASSLGGERVF.

The chain has TRBV24-1 and TRBJ2-1, with 7 bases fitting TRBD1. CDR3 length: 14 amino acids. Trimming removed 9 bases from V and 2 bases from J; junction bases left unmatched: 6. CDR1 is KGHDR, CDR2 SFDVKD, per germline. The CDR3 nucleotides read TGTGCCACCGCTACAGGGGCGACCTACAATGAGCAGTTCTTC. Amino acid sequence: CATATGATYNEQFF.

The chain joins TRBV5-6 to TRBJ2-7; D remains unclear. Trimming shortened V by 4 bases and J by 6 bases, and 8 bases separated the two germline ends. The germline V gene has CDR1 SGHDT and CDR2 YYEEEE. The CDR3 is made up of 11 amino acids. This CDR3 reads CASSLSGEQYF. The CDR3 nucleotides are TGTGCCAGCAGCCTCAGTGGCGAGCAGTACTTC.